This is a list of T cell receptor beta chains from one sample in a study of T cells in Graves' hyperthyroidism and ophthalmopathy. TCRdb independently ran MiXCR on the multiplex PCR reads; one entry per CDR3 protein. The profile covers 640,000 or so distinct CDR3 sequences, with approximately 15% appearing a single time and about 6.6% taken by the ten largest. The sequenced sample consisted of blood. The receptors here all came from a woman aged 18-29 years with Graves' ophthalmopathy. The CDR3 runs from the conserved cysteine through the conserved F or W. The order of the fields is V gene, J gene, D gene, clone size, CDR3 protein, CDR3 DNA. D genes are given only for firm matches. Rows may omit the clone size; those that give it use once, few, many or a size class.

TRBV6-1	TRBJ2-5	-	many	CASRAAGSETQYF	TGTGCCAGCAGGGCCGCTGGTTCAGAGACCCAGTACTTC
TRBV20-1	TRBJ2-7	TRBD2	many	CSAPRPGLAVWEQYF	TGCAGTGCTCCCCGACCGGGACTAGCGGTCTGGGAGCAGTACTTC
TRBV28	TRBJ1-6	TRBD1	few	CASSLLTTGGEGAYLLHF	TGTGCCAGCAGTTTATTGACCACAGGGGGCGAGGGAGCTTATCTCCTCCACTTT
TRBV13	TRBJ2-7	-	many	CASSPNAGTNYEQYF	TGTGCCAGCAGCCCTAATGCCGGGACAAACTACGAGCAGTACTTC
TRBV2	TRBJ2-7	-	many	CASRAERNYEQYF	TGTGCCAGCAGGGCGGAGAGAAACTACGAGCAGTACTTC
TRBV4-3	TRBJ1-1	-	few	CASSSSLWRDTEAFF	TGCGCCAGCAGCTCGAGCCTGTGGAGGGACACTGAAGCTTTCTTT
TRBV6-2/TRBV6-3	TRBJ2-7	-	many	CASSSPGIEEQYF	TGTGCCAGCAGTTCTCCGGGGATTGAGGAGCAGTACTTC
TRBV7-2	TRBJ1-5	TRBD1	many	CASSVTGGAIGQPQHF	TGTGCCAGCAGCGTTACAGGGGGCGCAATCGGGCAGCCCCAGCATTTT
TRBV19	TRBJ1-5	-	-	CASSIDRRRASNQPQHF	TGTGCCAGTAGTATAGATCGACGGAGGGCTAGCAATCAGCCCCAGCATTTT
TRBV5-5	TRBJ1-4	-	-	CASSWGVGAGEKLFF	TGTGCCAGCAGCTGGGGCGTGGGGGCAGGGGAAAAACTGTTTTTT
TRBV29-1	TRBJ2-5	TRBD2	-	CSVGLAGDPQYF	TGCAGCGTTGGACTAGCGGGAGATCCCCAGTACTTC
TRBV12-3/TRBV12-4	TRBJ1-1	-	many	CASSLASIAFF	TGTGCCAGCAGTTTAGCCAGTATAGCTTTCTTT
TRBV20-1	TRBJ2-7	-	many	CSAQPQGYSYEQYF	TGCAGTGCCCAACCGCAGGGTTACTCCTACGAGCAGTACTTC
TRBV29-1	TRBJ2-1	TRBD1	many	CSVEDRGGNAEQFF	TGCAGCGTTGAAGATCGAGGGGGCAATGCGGAGCAGTTCTTC
TRBV7-9	TRBJ2-1	TRBD2	few	CASSSSSGDDYNEQFF	TGTGCCAGCAGCTCCTCTAGCGGGGACGATTACAATGAGCAGTTCTTC
TRBV15	TRBJ2-1	TRBD2	many	CATSRGGTSRNEQFF	TGTGCCACCAGCAGAGGAGGGACTAGCCGGAATGAGCAGTTCTTC
TRBV28	TRBJ2-7	-	many	CASSLSSKAEGSPYEQYF	TGTGCCAGCAGTTTAAGTTCCAAGGCCGAGGGGAGTCCATACGAGCAGTACTTC
TRBV24-1	TRBJ2-1	-	few	CATSKTYNEQFF	TGTGCCACCAGTAAGACATACAATGAGCAGTTCTTC
TRBV6-1	TRBJ2-7	TRBD2	many	CASSEPSGSSYEQYF	TGTGCCAGCAGTGAACCTAGCGGGTCATCCTACGAGCAGTACTTC
TRBV28	TRBJ1-1	TRBD1	-	CASSFRDRMNTEAFF	TGTGCCAGCAGTTTCCGGGACAGGATGAACACTGAAGCTTTCTTT
TRBV10-3	TRBJ1-2	TRBD1	many	CAISEATGGPYGYTF	TGTGCCATCAGTGAGGCGACAGGGGGGCCCTATGGCTACACCTTC
TRBV9	TRBJ2-7	TRBD1	few	CASSVETGGWNEQYF	TGTGCCAGCAGCGTAGAGACAGGGGGCTGGAACGAGCAGTACTTC
TRBV12-3/TRBV12-4	TRBJ2-2	TRBD2	many	CASSPFGRGRAMGELFF	TGTGCCAGCAGTCCCTTCGGGAGGGGACGCGCGATGGGGGAGCTGTTTTTT
TRBV19	TRBJ2-3	TRBD1	many	CASSGWTGGFVNTQYF	TGTGCCAGTAGTGGCTGGACAGGGGGGTTCGTGAATACGCAGTATTTT
TRBV9	TRBJ2-7	-	many	CASSVAPETGGSYEQYF	TGTGCCAGCAGCGTAGCCCCCGAGACAGGCGGGTCCTACGAGCAGTACTTC
TRBV13	TRBJ1-2	TRBD1	many	CASSLGGQGWSNYGYTF	TGTGCCAGCAGCTTAGGGGGACAGGGCTGGTCCAACTATGGCTACACCTTC
TRBV2	TRBJ1-6	TRBD1	many	CASSGTGGPPLHF	TGTGCCAGCAGTGGGACAGGGGGTCCACCCCTCCACTTT
TRBV6-1	TRBJ2-2	-	many	CASSEEWAVSGELFF	TGTGCCAGCAGTGAAGAGTGGGCAGTGAGCGGGGAGCTGTTTTTT
TRBV2	TRBJ2-1	-	many	CASSKTSDEQFF	TGTGCCAGCAGTAAGACTAGTGATGAGCAGTTCTTC
TRBV12-3/TRBV12-4	TRBJ2-1	-	many	CASSLGAGHYNEQFF	TGTGCCAGCAGTTTAGGGGCGGGGCACTACAATGAGCAGTTCTTC
TRBV28	TRBJ2-7	-	many	CASSYGTVYEQYF	TGTGCCAGCAGTTACGGGACGGTCTACGAGCAGTACTTC
TRBV2	TRBJ1-6	-	many	CASSWGGNSPLHF	TGTGCCAGCAGTTGGGGCGGGAATTCACCCCTCCACTTT
TRBV28	TRBJ1-2	-	many	CASSLEDTYGYTF	TGTGCCAGCAGTTTAGAGGACACCTATGGCTACACCTTC
TRBV28	TRBJ2-7	-	many	CASSFQQGSVPEQYF	TGTGCCAGCAGTTTTCAACAGGGAAGTGTCCCCGAGCAGTACTTC
TRBV27	TRBJ2-5	-	many	CASSLFEDSSEETQYF	TGTGCCAGCAGTTTATTCGAGGACTCAAGCGAAGAGACCCAGTACTTC
TRBV20-1	TRBJ1-1	-	many	CSASENTEAFF	TGCAGTGCTAGTGAAAACACTGAAGCTTTCTTT
TRBV7-3	TRBJ2-2	TRBD2	-	CASSSDSGRNTGELFF	TGTGCCAGCAGCTCAGATAGCGGGAGAAACACCGGGGAGCTGTTTTTT
TRBV20-1	TRBJ2-1	-	many	CSASLRIMSQQFF	TGCAGTGCTAGCCTTAGAATCATGAGTCAGCAGTTCTTC
TRBV28	TRBJ2-1	TRBD2	many	CASRREGNYNEQFF	TGTGCCAGCCGTAGGGAGGGGAACTACAATGAGCAGTTCTTC
TRBV20-1	TRBJ1-3	-	few	CSARRQVSGNTIYF	TGCAGTGCTAGACGACAGGTCTCTGGAAACACCATATATTTT
TRBV7-2	TRBJ1-1	-	few	CASSLVALNTEAFF	TGTGCCAGCAGCTTAGTGGCTTTGAACACTGAAGCTTTCTTT
TRBV29-1	TRBJ2-7	-	few	CSVEAAGDYEQYF	TGCAGCGTTGAAGCAGCAGGAGACTACGAGCAGTACTTC
TRBV6-5	TRBJ1-2	-	-	CASSWRVPHYGYTF	TGTGCCAGCAGTTGGAGGGTCCCCCACTATGGCTACACCTTC
TRBV5-1	TRBJ2-3	-	many	CASSFNSATDTQYF	TGCGCCAGCAGCTTTAACTCGGCCACAGATACGCAGTATTTT
TRBV7-9	TRBJ2-5	TRBD2	few	CASRRLAEETQYF	TGTGCCAGCAGACGACTAGCGGAAGAGACCCAGTACTTC
TRBV7-9	TRBJ2-1	TRBD2	-	CASSLPGLAGGSSYNEQFF	TGTGCCAGCAGCTTACCCGGACTAGCGGGGGGGAGCTCCTACAATGAGCAGTTCTTC
TRBV7-3	TRBJ2-3	TRBD2	many	CASSSNLAGGPTDTQYF	TGTGCCAGCAGTTCTAATCTAGCGGGAGGACCCACAGATACGCAGTATTTT
TRBV20-1	TRBJ2-7	-	many	CSVTTPYEQYF	TGCAGTGTAACGACTCCCTACGAGCAGTACTTC
TRBV28	TRBJ1-2	-	many	CASSLSIRGYTF	TGTGCCAGCAGTTTATCGATTCGGGGCTACACCTTC
TRBV7-3	TRBJ2-7	-	many	CASSFDSGVMGEQYF	TGTGCCAGCAGCTTCGACTCTGGAGTTATGGGCGAGCAGTACTTC
TRBV7-9	TRBJ1-2	TRBD1	many	CASSLAATGVGGYTF	TGTGCCAGCAGCTTAGCGGCAACAGGGGTTGGTGGCTACACCTTC
TRBV6-6	TRBJ2-3	-	many	CASSYPDGLNTDTQYF	TGTGCCAGCAGTTACCCCGACGGATTGAACACAGATACGCAGTATTTT
TRBV11-2	TRBJ1-6	-	many	CASSLETGRNSPLHF	TGTGCCAGCAGCTTAGAAACAGGGCGAAATTCACCCCTCCACTTT
TRBV13	TRBJ1-3	-	once	CASSFEGVGTIYF	TGCGCCAGCAGCTTCGAGGGTGTCGGCACCATATATTTT
TRBV5-6	TRBJ1-1	TRBD1	-	CASSLPGQGSRSNTEAFF	TGTGCCAGCAGCTTGCCCGGACAGGGTTCGCGCAGTAACACTGAAGCTTTCTTT
TRBV15	TRBJ2-1	-	few	CATSRDPTAYNEQFF	TGTGCCACCAGCAGAGACCCGACAGCCTACAATGAGCAGTTCTTC
TRBV27	TRBJ1-1	-	many	CASSPPGWGEAFF	TGTGCCAGCAGTCCGCCCGGGTGGGGGGAAGCTTTCTTT